This TCR beta chain was captured by sequencing in a study of T cell changes during pregnancy in multiple sclerosis. This clone was observed once. The CDR3 is 15 amino acids. Per germline, CDR1 ENHRY and CDR2 SYGVKD. V shed 2 bases, J shed 2 bases, and the junction held 4 bases outside the gene matches. Clones were read by immunoSEQ multiplex PCR, and TCRdb kept only the in-frame ones, dropping some. The data show around 56,000 clones, approximately 90% seen once. This TCR came from a female donor in good health, enrolled as a control in a pregnancy study. The sample here was peripheral blood, taken in the third trimester of pregnancy. The chain links TRBV10-3 to TRBJ1-2; TRBD1 agrees at 8 bases. The chain's CDR3 is CAISEGQGRNYGYTF. CDR3 coding DNA: TGTGCCATCAGTGAGGGACAGGGCCGGAACTATGGCTACACCTTC.